Listed below are T cell receptor beta chains from one sample, sequenced in a study of cytomegalovirus exposure and HLA in healthy donors. Sequenced by immunoSEQ multiplex PCR; TCRdb stores in-frame clones only, minus some. The table includes approximately 70,000 clones, around 94% detected once. The specimen was PBMCs. Receptors were obtained from a woman between 18 and 30 years old in good health and CMV-seronegative. Both conserved end residues are part of each CDR3. Fields, in order: CDR3 length, J gene, V gene, clone size, D gene, CDR3 protein, CDR3 DNA. D genes are given only for firm matches. Clone size, where shown, is once, few, many, or a class for clones that have expanded.

cdr3_length: 12
j_call: TRBJ2-3
v_call: TRBV9
clone_size: NA
d_call: NA
cdr3_aa: CASSPRQDEQYF
cdr3_nt: TGTGCCAGCAGCCCAAGACAGGACGAGCAGTATTTT

cdr3_length: 12
j_call: TRBJ1-1
v_call: TRBV28
clone_size: NA
d_call: NA
cdr3_aa: CASSFWGAGAFF
cdr3_nt: TGTGCCAGCAGTTTTTGGGGCGCCGGAGCTTTCTTT

cdr3_length: 15
j_call: TRBJ2-5
v_call: TRBV7-9
clone_size: NA
d_call: NA
cdr3_aa: CASSPRSLAGETQYF
cdr3_nt: TGTGCCAGCAGCCCGAGGTCGTTGGCAGGGGAGACCCAGTACTTC

cdr3_length: 15
j_call: TRBJ2-7
v_call: TRBV27
clone_size: NA
d_call: TRBD2
cdr3_aa: CASSFPGRGTYEQYF
cdr3_nt: TGTGCCAGCAGTTTCCCAGGGAGGGGAACCTACGAGCAGTACTTC

cdr3_length: 17
j_call: TRBJ2-2
v_call: TRBV4-3
clone_size: NA
d_call: TRBD2
cdr3_aa: CASSLGFSGGATGELFF
cdr3_nt: TGCGCCAGCAGCCTGGGATTTAGCGGGGGGGCGACCGGGGAGCTGTTTTTT

cdr3_length: 15
j_call: TRBJ1-1
v_call: TRBV6-1
clone_size: NA
d_call: TRBD1
cdr3_aa: CASSVRQGVNTEAFF
cdr3_nt: TGTGCCAGCAGTGTTCGACAGGGTGTGAACACTGAAGCTTTCTTT

cdr3_length: 12
j_call: TRBJ1-1
v_call: TRBV5-1
clone_size: NA
d_call: NA
cdr3_aa: CASNGRNTEAFF
cdr3_nt: TGCGCCAGCAATGGGAGGAACACTGAAGCTTTCTTT

cdr3_length: 12
j_call: TRBJ1-1
v_call: TRBV7-2
clone_size: once
d_call: TRBD1
cdr3_aa: CASSLETGASFF
cdr3_nt: TGTGCCAGCAGCTTAGAGACAGGGGCCTCTTTCTTT

cdr3_length: 14
j_call: TRBJ2-1
v_call: TRBV6-4
clone_size: few
d_call: TRBD1
cdr3_aa: CASSGTGGTDEQFF
cdr3_nt: TGTGCCAGTTCGGGGACAGGGGGCACGGATGAGCAGTTCTTC

cdr3_length: 11
j_call: TRBJ2-1
v_call: TRBV23-1
clone_size: NA
d_call: NA
cdr3_aa: CASSQSNEQFF
cdr3_nt: TGCGCCAGCAGTCAGAGTAATGAGCAGTTCTTC

cdr3_length: 14
j_call: TRBJ1-1
v_call: TRBV10-3
clone_size: NA
d_call: TRBD1
cdr3_aa: CAISPGQRNTEAFF
cdr3_nt: TGTGCCATCAGCCCGGGACAGCGGAACACTGAAGCTTTCTTT

cdr3_length: 14
j_call: TRBJ2-3
v_call: TRBV9
clone_size: NA
d_call: NA
cdr3_aa: CASSVLVIADTQYF
cdr3_nt: TGTGCCAGCAGCGTACTAGTTATCGCAGATACGCAGTATTTT

cdr3_length: 15
j_call: TRBJ2-5
v_call: TRBV5-1
clone_size: NA
d_call: NA
cdr3_aa: CASSLIPGAQETQYF
cdr3_nt: TGCGCCAGCAGCTTGATCCCTGGGGCCCAAGAGACCCAGTACTTC

cdr3_length: 15
j_call: TRBJ1-5
v_call: TRBV5-6
clone_size: NA
d_call: NA
cdr3_aa: CASSLGPGSNQPQHF
cdr3_nt: TGTGCCAGCAGCTTGGGGCCGGGAAGCAATCAGCCCCAGCATTTT

cdr3_length: 15
j_call: TRBJ2-5
v_call: TRBV7-9
clone_size: once
d_call: TRBD1
cdr3_aa: CASSLWTVRGETQYF
cdr3_nt: TGTGCCAGCAGCTTATGGACTGTCAGGGGGGAGACCCAGTACTTC

cdr3_length: 17
j_call: TRBJ1-5
v_call: TRBV19
clone_size: once
d_call: NA
cdr3_aa: CASSIDLVQGGNQPQHF
cdr3_nt: TGTGCCAGTAGTATAGATCTAGTTCAAGGGGGCAATCAGCCCCAGCATTTT

cdr3_length: 13
j_call: TRBJ1-4
v_call: TRBV28
clone_size: once
d_call: NA
cdr3_aa: CASRGATNEKLFF
cdr3_nt: TGTGCCAGCAGGGGAGCAACTAATGAAAAACTGTTTTTT

cdr3_length: 15
j_call: TRBJ1-1
v_call: TRBV27
clone_size: NA
d_call: NA
cdr3_aa: CASSDRSRRLPEAFF
cdr3_nt: TGTGCCAGCAGTGACAGGTCTCGTCGCCTTCCTGAAGCTTTCTTT

cdr3_length: 15
j_call: TRBJ2-2
v_call: TRBV6-6
clone_size: NA
d_call: NA
cdr3_aa: CASSPFKGPTGELFF
cdr3_nt: TGTGCCAGCAGTCCCTTCAAGGGGCCTACCGGGGAGCTGTTTTTT

cdr3_length: 16
j_call: TRBJ1-2
v_call: TRBV5-5
clone_size: NA
d_call: TRBD1
cdr3_aa: CASSFDDRAANYGYTF
cdr3_nt: TGTGCCAGCAGCTTTGACGACAGGGCCGCTAACTATGGCTACACCTTC

cdr3_length: 13
j_call: TRBJ1-2
v_call: TRBV5-1
clone_size: NA
d_call: TRBD1
cdr3_aa: CASRAGQVYGYTF
cdr3_nt: TGCGCCAGCAGGGCCGGACAGGTCTATGGCTACACCTTC

cdr3_length: 16
j_call: TRBJ2-1
v_call: TRBV7-9
clone_size: NA
d_call: NA
cdr3_aa: CASSPGRGTYSYEQFF
cdr3_nt: TGTGCCAGCAGCCCCGGTCGCGGGACGTACTCCTATGAGCAGTTCTTC

cdr3_length: 16
j_call: TRBJ1-4
v_call: TRBV10-3
clone_size: NA
d_call: NA
cdr3_aa: CAISEFTGQSNAKLFF
cdr3_nt: TGTGCCATCAGTGAGTTTACAGGCCAGTCCAATGCCAAACTGTTTTTT

cdr3_length: 14
j_call: TRBJ2-3
v_call: TRBV6-5
clone_size: NA
d_call: TRBD1
cdr3_aa: CASRDQLQGSAQYF
cdr3_nt: TGTGCCAGCAGGGACCAACTACAGGGGTCTGCGCAGTATTTT

cdr3_length: 15
j_call: TRBJ1-1
v_call: TRBV6-5
clone_size: once
d_call: NA
cdr3_aa: CASSWSTGLNTEAFF
cdr3_nt: TGTGCCAGCAGTTGGTCAACAGGTTTGAACACTGAAGCTTTCTTT

cdr3_length: 14
j_call: TRBJ2-5
v_call: TRBV9
clone_size: NA
d_call: NA
cdr3_aa: CASSVAQGGETQYF
cdr3_nt: TGTGCCAGCAGCGTAGCACAGGGCGGTGAGACCCAGTACTTC

cdr3_length: 16
j_call: TRBJ1-6
v_call: TRBV7-6
clone_size: NA
d_call: TRBD1
cdr3_aa: CASSSGRQGYNSPLHF
cdr3_nt: TGTGCCAGCAGCTCAGGCAGACAGGGGTATAATTCACCCCTCCACTTT

cdr3_length: 14
j_call: TRBJ2-2
v_call: TRBV2
clone_size: NA
d_call: TRBD2
cdr3_aa: CASREGLGGGELFF
cdr3_nt: TGTGCCAGCAGGGAAGGACTAGGTGGCGGGGAGCTGTTTTTT

cdr3_length: 19
j_call: TRBJ1-4
v_call: TRBV28
clone_size: NA
d_call: NA
cdr3_aa: CASSVIMGHLPHHNEKLFF
cdr3_nt: TGTGCCAGCAGTGTCATAATGGGCCACCTACCCCACCATAATGAAAAACTGTTTTTT

cdr3_length: 15
j_call: TRBJ1-4
v_call: TRBV9
clone_size: NA
d_call: TRBD1
cdr3_aa: CASSVEDRANEKLFF
cdr3_nt: TGTGCCAGCAGCGTAGAGGACAGGGCCAATGAAAAACTGTTTTTT

cdr3_length: 15
j_call: TRBJ2-1
v_call: TRBV6-5
clone_size: NA
d_call: TRBD1
cdr3_aa: CASRNNRGRVDEQFF
cdr3_nt: TGTGCCAGCAGGAACAACAGGGGGCGAGTGGATGAGCAGTTCTTC

cdr3_length: 13
j_call: TRBJ2-7
v_call: TRBV7-9
clone_size: NA
d_call: NA
cdr3_aa: CASSAREHYEQYF
cdr3_nt: TGTGCCAGCAGCGCCAGGGAACACTACGAGCAGTACTTC

cdr3_length: 14
j_call: TRBJ1-2
v_call: TRBV10-3
clone_size: NA
d_call: TRBD1
cdr3_aa: CAISPRGVNYGYTF
cdr3_nt: TGTGCCATCAGTCCCAGGGGGGTAAACTATGGCTACACCTTC

cdr3_length: 14
j_call: TRBJ1-1
v_call: TRBV30
clone_size: NA
d_call: TRBD1
cdr3_aa: CAWDRGHRNTEAFF
cdr3_nt: TGTGCCTGGGACAGGGGACACCGGAACACTGAAGCTTTCTTT

cdr3_length: 14
j_call: TRBJ2-7
v_call: TRBV27
clone_size: NA
d_call: TRBD1
cdr3_aa: CASSPRGQTVPEYF
cdr3_nt: TGTGCCAGCAGTCCGAGGGGGCAGACCGTTCCGGAATACTTC

cdr3_length: 13
j_call: TRBJ1-1
v_call: TRBV25-1
clone_size: NA
d_call: TRBD1
cdr3_aa: CASSDNRGRGAFF
cdr3_nt: TGTGCCAGCAGTGATAACAGGGGGCGGGGAGCTTTCTTT

cdr3_length: 13
j_call: TRBJ2-3
v_call: TRBV29-1
clone_size: NA
d_call: NA
cdr3_aa: CSVVPGGTDTQYF
cdr3_nt: TGCAGCGTTGTCCCGGGGGGCACAGATACGCAGTATTTT

cdr3_length: 17
j_call: TRBJ1-2
v_call: TRBV2
clone_size: NA
d_call: NA
cdr3_aa: CASGSSRVLGLGYGYTF
cdr3_nt: TGTGCCAGCGGGTCCTCCAGGGTGTTAGGTCTAGGCTATGGCTACACCTTC

cdr3_length: 17
j_call: TRBJ2-1
v_call: TRBV11-3
clone_size: NA
d_call: TRBD2
cdr3_aa: CASSLVSLAGGQSEQFF
cdr3_nt: TGTGCCAGCAGCTTAGTGTCGCTAGCGGGGGGGCAAAGTGAGCAGTTCTTC

cdr3_length: 16
j_call: TRBJ2-5
v_call: TRBV18
clone_size: NA
d_call: TRBD2
cdr3_aa: CASSRLAGRNQETQYF
cdr3_nt: TGTGCCAGCTCACGACTAGCGGGGAGGAACCAAGAGACCCAGTACTTC

cdr3_length: 16
j_call: TRBJ2-5
v_call: TRBV5-1
clone_size: NA
d_call: NA
cdr3_aa: CASSLAGGRIQETQYF
cdr3_nt: TGCGCCAGCAGCTTGGCCGGAGGGCGGATCCAAGAGACCCAGTACTTC

cdr3_length: 15
j_call: TRBJ2-5
v_call: TRBV6-1
clone_size: NA
d_call: TRBD2
cdr3_aa: CASSLLGGGLETQYF
cdr3_nt: TGTGCCAGCAGTCTCCTAGGCGGGGGGTTAGAGACCCAGTACTTC

cdr3_length: 14
j_call: TRBJ2-3
v_call: TRBV7-2
clone_size: once
d_call: NA
cdr3_aa: CASSIHRGTDTQYF
cdr3_nt: TGTGCCAGCAGCATACACCGGGGCACAGATACGCAGTATTTT

cdr3_length: 17
j_call: TRBJ2-7
v_call: TRBV5-4
clone_size: NA
d_call: TRBD2
cdr3_aa: CASSSGLATTLGREQYF
cdr3_nt: TGTGCCAGCAGCTCGGGACTAGCGACGACTCTTGGGAGGGAGCAGTACTTC